Below, 21 T cell receptor beta chains from the same sample are listed, as sequenced in a study of immune evolution from preneoplasia to lung adenocarcinoma. The protocol was immunoSEQ multiplex PCR, while the TCRdb copy is restricted to in-frame clones and leaves out a portion. This sample has 5,000 to 6,000 clones, with about 81% found just once. Input material: FFPE normal lung tissue adjacent to the tumor. The source is a person aged 50-70 years with lung adenocarcinoma.

The rearrangement uses TRBV11-2 and TRBJ2-7; 11 bases are shared with TRBD2. The V gene's germline CDR1 is SGHAT and CDR2 FQNNGV. The V gene end was trimmed by 8 bases and the J gene end by 6 bases; junction bases not matched to a gene: 9. This CDR3 has 14 amino acids. CDR3 loop: CASGLTSGSGEQYF. The CDR3 DNA reads as TGTGCCAGCGGCCTTACTAGCGGGAGTGGCGAGCAGTACTTC.

The J gene is TRBJ2-1, the V gene TRBV7-6; 9 nucleotides match TRBD2. This CDR3 is built from 15 residues. The V gene's germline CDR1 is SGHVS and CDR2 FNYEAQ. J gave up 10 bases and V 3 bases, and 10 bases lay outside the gene matches. Here the CDR3 reads CASSFSGLAAGEQFF. DNA of the CDR3: TGTGCCAGCAGCTTCTCGGGACTAGCAGCTGGGGAGCAGTTCTTC. Full variable domain (remainder filled in from reference TRBV7-6 and TRBJ2-1): GAGVSQSPRYKVTKRGQDVALRCDPISGHVSLYWYRQALGQGPEFLTYFNYEAQQDKSGLPNDRFSAERPEGSISTLTIQRTEQRDSAMYRCASSFSGLAAGEQFFGPGTRLTVL.

V usage is TRBV7-3 and J usage is TRBJ1-5; 7 bases line up with TRBD1. Losses at the gene ends were 5 bases for V and 5 bases for J; bases not matched to a gene: 3. The CDR3 totals 13 residues. Germline-derived CDR1 and CDR2 are SGHTA and FQGTGA. CDR3 bases: TGTGCCAGCAGCCCGGGACAGTATCAGCCCCAGCATTTT. Its protein is CASSPGQYQPQHF.

The chain employs TRBV4-2 and TRBJ2-7, with D perhaps TRBD2 (6 bases). V was shortened by 0 bases and J by 1 base, with 13 bases between the two germline ends. Germline V gene data show CDR1 as LGHNA and CDR2 as YNFKEQ. The CDR3 is 16 residues long. The CDR3 protein is CASSQDFPGGSYEQYF. DNA of the CDR3: TGTGCCAGCAGCCAAGATTTTCCCGGGGGTTCCTACGAGCAGTACTTC.

The chain employs TRBV2 and TRBJ1-3; weak D call: TRBD1 (5 bases). The CDR3 spans 15 residues. Germline CDR1 SNHLY, CDR2 FYNNEI. V gave up 5 bases and J gave up 0 bases, with 11 bases separating them. This CDR3 is CASSYTGSSGNTIYF. The CDR3 DNA reads TGTGCCAGCAGTTATACAGGCAGCTCTGGAAACACCATATATTTT.

The chain has TRBV25-1 and TRBJ2-7, with D perhaps matching TRBD1 or TRBD2 (5 bases each). Between the trimmed V and J ends, which lost 5 bases and 4 bases, there was a span of 15 bases. CDR1 and CDR2 (germline): MGHDK, SYGVNS. The CDR3 covers 14 residues. This chain's CDR3 is CASSMRGPRYEQYF. CDR3 nucleotides: TGTGCCAGCAGTATGAGGGGACCCCGGTACGAGCAGTACTTC.

This clone showed up just a few times. The chain carries TRBV28 and TRBJ2-1, with 8 bases identical to TRBD2. The V segment lost 5 bases and the J segment 8 bases; nucleotides outside the gene matches: 8. CDR1 and CDR2 from the germline V gene are MDHEN and SYDVKM. The CDR3 covers 14 residues. The CDR3 DNA reads TGTGCCAGCAGTCCCCGGGAGGGGAGACATGAGCAGTTCTTC. Translation: CASSPREGRHEQFF.

By proportion, this clone is large. V gene TRBV2 combines with J gene TRBJ2-1; 8 nucleotides match TRBD2. CDR1 and CDR2 (germline): SNHLY, FYNNEI. J lost 5 bases, V lost 5 bases, and 11 bases had no gene match. The CDR3 covers 16 residues. The CDR3 spells CASSRTHGGVDNEQFF. For the CDR3, the DNA is TGTGCCAGCAGTAGGACACACGGGGGGGTTGACAATGAGCAGTTCTTC. Full variable domain (outside the CDR3, taken from reference TRBV2 and TRBJ2-1): EPEVTQTPSHQVTQMGQEVILRCVPISNHLYFYWYRQILGQKVEFLVSFYNNEISEKSEIFDDQFSVERPDGSNFTLKIRSTKLEDSAMYFCASSRTHGGVDNEQFFGPGTRLTVL.

V gene TRBV5-6 combines with J gene TRBJ1-5; D remains unclear. The CDR3 spans 14 residues. The germline V gene has CDR1 SGHDT and CDR2 YYEEEE. Trimming removed 0 bases at V and 7 bases at J, with 11 bases between. For the CDR3, the DNA is TGTGCCAGCAGCTTGGCCGGGGTACACCAGCCCCAGCATTTT. Translated, it gives CASSLAGVHQPQHF.

J is TRBJ2-2 and V is TRBV10-3; D unresolved. Germline-derived CDR1 and CDR2 are ENHRY and SYGVKD. The V gene lost 2 bases and the J gene lost 0 bases, with 4 bases spanning the gap. CDR3 length equals 14 residues. The CDR3 loop is CAISEAANTGELFF. CDR3 coding DNA: TGTGCCATCAGTGAGGCGGCGAACACCGGGGAGCTGTTTTTT.

The chain couples TRBV6-5 to TRBJ1-2; D perhaps matches TRBD1 (5 bases). V lost 6 bases, J lost 7 bases, and 15 bases lay in between. The CDR3 extends over 13 amino acids. Looked up from germline, CDR1 is MNHEY and CDR2 is SVGAGI. CDR3 DNA sequence: TGTGCCAGCAGACCTCCTGGGACGGGTGGCTACACCTTC. It translates to CASRPPGTGGYTF.

V and J are TRBV7-2 and TRBJ2-3; 10 bases match TRBD2. Germline CDR1 reads SGHTA; CDR2 reads FQGNSA. CDR3 length: 15 amino acids. The CDR3 sequence: CAAGASGRLTDTQYF. The CDR3 DNA reads TGTGCTGCAGGGGCTAGCGGGAGACTCACAGATACGCAGTATTTT. Full variable domain (remainder filled in from reference TRBV7-2 and TRBJ2-3): GAGVSQSPSNKVTEKGKDVELRCDPISGHTALYWYRQSLGQGLEFLIYFQGNSAPDKSGLPSDRFSAERTGGSVSTLTIQRTQQEDSAVYLCAAGASGRLTDTQYFGPGTRLTVL.

The CDR3 DNA reads TGTGCCAGCAGCTTGGAAGGGACCACCTACGAGCAGTACTTC. Translated, it gives CASSLEGTTYEQYF. This chain links TRBV11-3 with TRBJ2-7; either TRBD1 or TRBD2 may fit D (5 bases each). Trimming stripped 3 bases from V and 2 bases from J, with 11 bases between. Per germline, CDR1 SGHNT and CDR2 YENEEA. The CDR3 covers 14 residues.

The chain joins TRBV29-1 to TRBJ2-5; tentative D call: TRBD1 (6 bases). Germline V gene sequence: CDR1 SQVTM, CDR2 ANQGSEA. The CDR3 spans 13 residues. Trimming removed 3 bases at V and 1 base at J, with 9 bases between. CDR3 sequence: CSVEAGVQETQYF. The CDR3 nucleotides are TGCAGCGTTGAGGCAGGGGTCCAAGAGACCCAGTACTTC.

The genes are TRBV7-8 and TRBJ2-7; D call uncertain. Deletions cut 2 bases from V and 0 bases from J, with 20 bases between. This CDR3 is 18 amino acids long. Germline lookup yields CDR1 SGHVS and CDR2 FQNEAQ. This CDR3 is CASSLLLGFRISSYEQYF. For the CDR3, the DNA is TGTGCCAGCAGCTTACTCCTGGGGTTCCGAATAAGCTCCTACGAGCAGTACTTC.

The chain is built from TRBV9 and TRBJ1-3; D is ambiguous. CDR3 length: 15 residues. V gave up 4 bases and J gave up 1 base, with 12 bases separating them. Germline values: CDR1 SGDLS, CDR2 YYNGEE. The CDR3 bases are TGTGCCAGCAGCACAGACGTAAAGTCTGGAAACACCATATATTTT. Amino acids: CASSTDVKSGNTIYF.

The chain couples TRBV28 to TRBJ2-1; 8 bases fit TRBD2. The CDR3 consists of 15 residues. Trimming took 6 bases from V and 9 from J; bases not matched to a gene: 13. Per germline, CDR1 MDHEN and CDR2 SYDVKM. CDR3 coding DNA: TGTGCCAGCAGACGCCGGGAGGGCCTCTTCATTGAGCAGTTCTTC. Translated, it gives CASRRREGLFIEQFF. Combining the CDR3 with reference TRBV28 and TRBJ2-1 gives the whole variable domain DVKVTQSSRYLVKRTGEKVFLECVQDMDHENMFWYRQDPGLGLRLIYFSYDVKMKEKGDIPEGYSVSREKKERFSLILESASTNQTSMYLCASRRREGLFIEQFFGPGTRLTVL.

The gene calls are TRBV9 and TRBJ2-6; D unclear. Trimming pared 3 bases from V and 2 bases from J, leaving 6 bases between. Germline lookup yields CDR1 SGDLS and CDR2 YYNGEE. This CDR3 region has 14 residues. The CDR3 region is CASSESPGANVLTF. CDR3 DNA: TGTGCCAGCAGCGAATCCCCTGGGGCCAACGTCCTGACTTTC.

The chain combines TRBV18 with TRBJ1-1, with 11 bases matching TRBD1. CDR1 is KGHSH, CDR2 LQKENI, per germline. The CDR3 is 15 residues long. V lost 6 bases and J lost 6; bases outside the gene matches: 9. The DNA of the CDR3 is TGTGCCAGCTCTTCCGGGACAGGGGGTTTCTCTGAAGCTTTCTTT. It codes for CASSSGTGGFSEAFF.

V usage is TRBV25-1 and J usage is TRBJ1-1; D remains ambiguous. Germline V lookup: CDR1 MGHDK, CDR2 SYGVNS. CDR3 length: 15 residues. V gave up 1 base and J gave up 1 base, with 10 bases separating them. CDR3 amino acids: CASSEFTGTNTEAFF. CDR3 coding DNA: TGTGCCAGCAGTGAATTTACGGGAACGAACACTGAAGCTTTCTTT.

CDR3 protein: CASSEGGVQETQYF. CDR3 DNA sequence: TGTGCCAGCAGCGAGGGGGGGGTCCAAGAGACCCAGTACTTC. The chain is built from TRBV7-8 and TRBJ2-5; tentative D call: TRBD2 (7 bases). Germline V gene data show CDR1 as SGHVS and CDR2 as FQNEAQ. This CDR3 region has 14 residues. The ends were cut back, 5 bases at V and 1 base at J, with 11 bases in the middle.